This T cell receptor (beta chain) was documented in a study of T cells in Graves' hyperthyroidism and ophthalmopathy. Study results and limitations: The model made its ophthalmopathy prediction, and onset followed a median roughly six months later.

V was trimmed by 5 bases and J by 4 bases, leaving 23 bases between them. The CDR3 extends over 16 amino acids. Germline V gives CDR1 SQVTM, CDR2 ANQGSEA. In this sample, this clonotype turned up once. The antigen remains unidentified. There were TCR beta CDR3 regions amplified from RNA transcripts. First-round RT-PCR targeting the TCR CDR3 was performed with the HTBI primer set. TCRdb reanalysed the multiplex PCR reads using MiXCR and keeps one entry per CDR3 protein. The sample consists of nearly 750,000 distinct CDR3 sequences, approximately 36% of them appearing once. This chain connects TRBV29-1 to TRBJ1-1; tentative D call: TRBD1 (6 bases). The sequenced sample was blood. The clonotype originates from a woman aged 35 to 49 with Graves' hyperthyroidism. CDR3 sequence reads: CSVRGQGHAGGTEAFF. The CDR3 DNA sequence: TGCAGCGTTCGTGGTCAGGGGCATGCCGGGGGCACTGAAGCTTTCTTT.